This TCR beta chain is drawn from a study of cytomegalovirus exposure and HLA in healthy donors. The sample holds a few counts of this clone. V lost 11 bases to trimming and J lost 6 bases, with 16 bases between them. CDR1 is MNHNY and CDR2 is SVGAGI in the germline V gene (reference sequence). This CDR3 spans 13 amino acids. 60 Vbeta and 13 Jbeta primers were used in PCR. Only in-frame clones appear in the TCRdb table, and some are missing; sequencing was by immunoSEQ multiplex PCR. The data contain about 120,000 clones, over 60% of them seen just once; the ten biggest clones take up about 3.2%. V gene TRBV6-6 combines with J gene TRBJ1-4, with D maybe TRBD1 (5 bases). The origin of this receptor is a woman between 55 and 75 years old in good health and CMV-seropositive. The sequencing input was PBMCs. CDR3 in amino acids: CASADSSDEKLFF. CDR3 DNA: TGTGCCTCAGCTGACAGCTCGGATGAAAAACTGTTTTTT.